The TCR beta chain described here comes from a study of cytomegalovirus exposure and HLA in healthy donors. General study findings and limits: Common viral pathogens (according to a later analysis) appeared linked to several of the most significant clusters.

The CDR3 runs to 11 residues. V lost 9 bases, J lost 8 bases, and 5 bases stayed unmatched. Looked up from germline, CDR1 is MGHDK and CDR2 is SYGVNS. For this clone: As yet, its antigen is unknown.

It was with 60 Vbeta and 13 Jbeta primers that the PCR ran. Profiled with immunoSEQ multiplex PCR; TCRdb holds only in-frame clones, not every one. Recorded for this sample: 50,000 to 55,000 clones. The receptor comes from a woman aged 55-70 years in good health and CMV-seropositive. The chain employs TRBV25-1 and TRBJ2-5, with 8 nucleotides matching TRBD2. Material for sequencing was PBMCs. CDR3 protein: CARSRGGTQYF. CDR3 DNA: TGTGCCAGAAGTCGGGGGGGAACCCAGTACTTC. Complete variable domain (other parts from reference TRBV25-1 and TRBJ2-5): EADIYQTPRYLVIGTGKKITLECSQTMGHDKMYWYQQDPGMELHLIHYSYGVNSTEKGDLSSESTVSRIRTEHFPLTLESARPSHTSQYLCARSRGGTQYFGPGTRLLVL.